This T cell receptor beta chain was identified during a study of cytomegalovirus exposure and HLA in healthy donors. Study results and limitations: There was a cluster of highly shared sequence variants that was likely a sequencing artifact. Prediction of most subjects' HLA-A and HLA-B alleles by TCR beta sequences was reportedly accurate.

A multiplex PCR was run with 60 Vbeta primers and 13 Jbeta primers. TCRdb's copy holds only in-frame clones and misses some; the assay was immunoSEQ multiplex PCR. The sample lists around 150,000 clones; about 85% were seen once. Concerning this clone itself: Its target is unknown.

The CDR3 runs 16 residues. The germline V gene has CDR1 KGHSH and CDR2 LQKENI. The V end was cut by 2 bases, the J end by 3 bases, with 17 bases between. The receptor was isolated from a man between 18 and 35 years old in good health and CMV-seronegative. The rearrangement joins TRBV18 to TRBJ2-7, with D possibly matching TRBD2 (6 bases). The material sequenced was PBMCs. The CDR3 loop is CASSPAGTPLRYEQYF. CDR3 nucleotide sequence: TGTGCCAGCTCACCAGCCGGGACTCCTCTTCGCTACGAGCAGTACTTC.